The 23 T cell receptor beta chains reported below all come from one sample, sequenced in a study of blood T cell repertoires in COVID-19. Produced via immunoSEQ multiplex PCR; TCRdb's table is partial and in-frame only. The sample holds some 20,000 clones, more than 85% seen once. The source material was peripheral blood. The receptors originated from a woman aged 55-69 years with active COVID-19.

The chain has TRBV14 and TRBJ1-5, with 7 bases matching TRBD1. J gave up 5 bases and V 2 bases, and 3 bases lay outside the gene matches. Germline V gene lookup returns CDR1 SGHDN and CDR2 FVKESK. This CDR3 is built from 14 residues. CDR3 residues: CASSQSRGDQPQHF. The CDR3 DNA reads as TGTGCCAGCAGCCAATCCAGGGGGGATCAGCCCCAGCATTTT.

This clone was counted a single time. The rearrangement links TRBV2 to TRBJ2-1; 10 positions match TRBD2. Germline CDR1 reads SNHLY; CDR2 reads FYNNEI. The CDR3 is made up of 14 amino acids. V shed 7 bases and J 8 bases; nucleotides not matched to a gene: 8. CDR3 loop: CASKLAGLGDEQFF. CDR3 coding DNA: TGTGCCAGCAAACTAGCGGGGCTCGGGGATGAGCAGTTCTTC.

The chain combines TRBV3-1 (or the pseudogene TRBV3-2) with TRBJ2-2, with D possibly TRBD2 on 5 matching bases. The V gene lost 9 bases and the J gene lost 4 bases, with 15 bases spanning the gap. The CDR3 spans 14 residues. The germline V gene encodes CDR1 LGHDT and CDR2 YNNKEL (reference sequence). Here the CDR3 reads CARCRRRFTGELFF. The CDR3 region has the DNA TGTGCCAGATGCAGGAGGAGATTCACCGGGGAGCTGTTTTTT.

The chain is built from TRBV4-1 and TRBJ2-3; possibly TRBD1 for D (5 bases). V lost 0 bases and J lost 5, with 15 bases in between. Germline V gene sequence: CDR1 MGHRA, CDR2 YSYEKL. This CDR3 has 16 amino acids. The CDR3 sequence: CASSQDWQGLGDTQYF. The CDR3 DNA is TGCGCCAGCAGCCAAGATTGGCAGGGCCTGGGAGATACGCAGTATTTT.

Only a few counts were recorded for this clone. V and J are TRBV10-2 and TRBJ2-1; 11 positions match TRBD2. The V gene's germline CDR1 is WSHSY and CDR2 SAAADI. This CDR3 has 15 residues. Trimming cost V 6 bases and J 3 bases; bases outside gene matches: 4. CDR3 DNA: TGCGCCAGCAGCCTCCTAGCGGGGGGCTACAATGAGCAGTTCTTC. Translated: CASSLLAGGYNEQFF.

Only a few counts were recorded for this clone. This rearrangement joins TRBV5-5 to TRBJ1-6; no clear D gene. Deletions cut 7 bases from V and 0 bases from J, with 8 bases between. Germline lookup yields CDR1 SGHKS and CDR2 YYEKEE (reference sequence). The CDR3 runs to 14 residues. The chain's CDR3 is CASSLGSYNSPLHF. Here the CDR3 DNA reads TGTGCCAGCTCACTTGGCTCCTATAATTCACCCCTCCACTTT.

This sequence joins TRBV11-2 and TRBJ2-5; TRBD2 might be the D (5 bases). CDR1 and CDR2 from the germline V gene are SGHAT and FQNNGV. V lost 4 bases to trimming and J lost 5 bases, with 11 bases between them. The CDR3 loop spans 13 amino acids. The CDR3 DNA reads TGTGCCAGCAGCTCGCCCGGGGAGGAGACCCAGTACTTC. Translating it yields CASSSPGEETQYF.

The chain couples TRBV11-2 to TRBJ2-1; TRBD2 matches 10 bases. The CDR3 has 15 amino acids. The V gene's germline CDR1 is SGHAT and CDR2 FQNNGV. The J segment lost 8 bases and the V segment lost 5 bases, leaving 9 bases of the junction unmatched. The CDR3 region is CASSPSGGALHEQFF. CDR3 DNA: TGTGCCAGCAGCCCAAGCGGGGGGGCTCTCCATGAGCAGTTCTTC.

The rearrangement links TRBV6-4 to TRBJ2-3; 8 bases are shared with TRBD1. CDR3 length: 16 amino acids. CDR1 and CDR2 (germline): MRHNA, SNTAGT. The V gene end was trimmed by 2 bases and the J gene end by 2 bases; junction bases not matched to a gene: 6. This chain's CDR3 is CASSDGDRGDTDTQYF. CDR3 in DNA: TGTGCCAGCAGTGACGGAGACAGGGGAGACACAGATACGCAGTATTTT.

J is TRBJ2-6 and V is TRBV6-8, with D hard to call. Germline lookup yields CDR1 MNHGY and CDR2 SAAAGT. The CDR3 loop spans 13 amino acids. The ends were cut back, 4 bases at V and 3 bases at J, with 4 bases in the middle. CDR3 in amino acids: CASSFGGANVLTF. CDR3 nucleotide sequence: TGTGCCAGCAGTTTCGGTGGGGCCAACGTCCTGACTTTC.

The rearrangement joins TRBV10-3 to TRBJ2-2, with D perhaps TRBD2 (5 bases). Germline CDR1 is ENHRY and CDR2 is SYGVKD. V was trimmed by 11 bases and J by 1 base, leaving 11 bases between them. The CDR3 extends over 13 amino acids. This CDR3 reads CAVRGGNTGELFF. CDR3 DNA: TGTGCCGTAAGAGGAGGGAACACCGGGGAGCTGTTTTTT.

This rearrangement joins TRBV5-1 to TRBJ2-1, with a tentative D call TRBD1 (5 bases). This CDR3 is 15 amino acids long. V lost 0 bases, J lost 6 bases, and 13 bases lay in between. CDR1 is SGHRS, CDR2 YFSETQ, per germline. The CDR3 bases are TGCGCCAGCAGCTTGGTTGGGGAAGGGGCCAATGAGCAGTTCTTC. Encoded protein: CASSLVGEGANEQFF.

This clone was counted once. The J gene is TRBJ1-1, the V gene TRBV18; TRBD1 is a possible D gene (5 bases). Germline V gives CDR1 KGHSH, CDR2 LQKENI. Trimming pared 3 bases from V and 5 bases from J, leaving 13 bases between. The CDR3 runs to 14 residues. In DNA, the CDR3 is TGTGCCAGCTCACCTAAACAGGTCGCAACTGAAGCTTTCTTT. It codes for CASSPKQVATEAFF.

The rearrangement uses TRBV5-6 and TRBJ2-3; the match to TRBD2 covers 12 bases. The CDR3 runs to 16 residues. V dropped 4 bases and J dropped 6; count of bases not matched to a gene: 9. Germline V gene lookup returns CDR1 SGHDT and CDR2 YYEEEE. DNA for the CDR3: TGTGCCAGCAGCGGCACTGGACTAGCGGGGTTTGATACGCAGTATTTT. Translating gives CASSGTGLAGFDTQYF. Based on the CDR3 plus reference TRBV5-6 and TRBJ2-3, the full variable domain is DAGVTQSPTHLIKTRGQQVTLRCSPKSGHDTVSWYQQALGQGPQFIFQYYEEEERQRGNFPDRFSGHQFPNYSSELNVNALLLGDSALYLCASSGTGLAGFDTQYFGPGTRLTVL.

This clone occurred once. The chain links TRBV2 to TRBJ1-4; TRBD1 is a possible D gene (5 bases). CDR1 is SNHLY and CDR2 is FYNNEI in the germline V gene. Trimming stripped 6 bases from V and 8 bases from J, with 13 bases between. CDR3 length: 13 residues. The CDR3 region has the DNA TGTGCCAGCAGGGACGGGGGTAGGGAAAAACTGTTTTTT. It codes for CASRDGGREKLFF.

The rearrangement joins TRBV6-6 to TRBJ1-4, with 7 bases that match TRBD1. The CDR3 is made up of 16 amino acids. Germline V gives CDR1 MNHNY, CDR2 SVGAGI (reference sequence). Trimming cost V 7 bases and J 1 base; bases outside gene matches: 9. CDR3 nucleotides: TGTGCCAGCAACCTCGACAGGGTGGGAACTAATGAAAAACTGTTTTTT. It is translated as CASNLDRVGTNEKLFF.

This chain uses TRBV2 with TRBJ2-1; possibly TRBD2 for D (5 bases). The CDR3 has 15 residues. Germline V CDR1 and CDR2: SNHLY, FYNNEI. The ends were cut back, 6 bases at V and 0 bases at J, with 12 bases in the middle. CDR3 amino acids: CASRPTGSSYNEQFF. As DNA, the CDR3 is TGTGCCAGCAGGCCGACTGGGAGCTCCTACAATGAGCAGTTCTTC.

The chain has TRBV6-5 and TRBJ2-3; maybe TRBD1 (5 bases). Germline V gives CDR1 MNHEY, CDR2 SVGAGI. Trimming stripped 6 bases from V and 4 bases from J, with 14 bases between. The CDR3 length is 14 residues. CDR3 nucleotides: TGTGCCAGCAGCATAAAGGGGCAGGCAGATACGCAGTATTTT. This codes for CASSIKGQADTQYF.

J is TRBJ2-7 and V is TRBV14; the match to TRBD1 covers 9 bases. V trimming: 3 bases; J trimming: 2 bases; junction bases outside the gene matches: 2. The CDR3 extends over 14 amino acids. CDR1 and CDR2 (germline): SGHDN, FVKESK. CDR3 bases: TGTGCCAGCAGCCATCGACAGGGGGCCTACGAGCAGTACTTC. Translated, it gives CASSHRQGAYEQYF.

The chain carries TRBV27 and TRBJ1-5; no clear D. CDR3 length: 12 residues. Trimming stripped 5 bases from V and 4 bases from J, with 6 bases between. From germline, CDR1 is MNHEY and CDR2 SMNVEV (reference sequence). The DNA of the CDR3 is TGTGCCAGCAGTGGCGGAAATCAGCCCCAGCATTTT. Its translation is CASSGGNQPQHF.

The V gene is TRBV6-5, the J gene TRBJ2-1, with a weak D call TRBD2 (5 bases). Germline V gene sequence: CDR1 MNHEY, CDR2 SVGAGI. The V gene lost 4 bases and the J gene lost 2 bases, with 12 bases spanning the gap. There are 15 residues in the CDR3. The CDR3 nucleotides read TGTGCCAGCAGTTCCAGGACTGTTGCCTACAATGAGCAGTTCTTC. Translated, it gives CASSSRTVAYNEQFF.

In nucleotides, the CDR3 is TGCAGTGCTCAGGGACAGTACGAGCAGTACTTC. This sequence encodes CSAQGQYEQYF. The chain links TRBV20-1 to TRBJ2-7; 7 bases align to TRBD1. Unmatched junction bases numbered 2, after V lost 5 bases and J lost 4 bases. The CDR3 contains 11 residues. Germline V CDR1 and CDR2: DFQATT, SNEGSKA (reference sequence).

This clone appeared a few times. This chain joins TRBV5-8 and TRBJ1-3; D is unresolved. Germline loops: CDR1 SGHTS, CDR2 YDEGEE. The CDR3 extends over 14 amino acids. V was shortened by 4 bases and J by 0 bases, with 8 bases between the two germline ends. CDR3 protein: CASSRGSSGNTIYF. CDR3 nucleotides: TGTGCCAGCAGCCGCGGGAGCTCTGGAAACACCATATATTTT.